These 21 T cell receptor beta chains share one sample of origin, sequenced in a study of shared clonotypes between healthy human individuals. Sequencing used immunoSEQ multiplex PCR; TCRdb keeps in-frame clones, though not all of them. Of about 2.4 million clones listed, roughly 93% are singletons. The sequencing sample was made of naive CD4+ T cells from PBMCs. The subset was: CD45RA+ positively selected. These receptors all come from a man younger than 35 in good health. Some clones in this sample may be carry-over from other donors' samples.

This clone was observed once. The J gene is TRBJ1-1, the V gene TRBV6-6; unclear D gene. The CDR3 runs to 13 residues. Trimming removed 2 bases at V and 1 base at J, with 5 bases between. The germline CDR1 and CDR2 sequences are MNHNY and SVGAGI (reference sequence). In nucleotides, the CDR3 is TGTGCCAGCAGTTACACGACGAACACTGAAGCTTTCTTT. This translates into CASSYTTNTEAFF.

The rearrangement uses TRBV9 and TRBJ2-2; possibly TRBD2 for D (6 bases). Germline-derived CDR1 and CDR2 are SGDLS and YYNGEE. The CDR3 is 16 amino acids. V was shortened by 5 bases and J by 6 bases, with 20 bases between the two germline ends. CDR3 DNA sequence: TGTGCCAGCAGGCCGGGGGAGCGGGTAGGGTCCGGGGAGCTGTTTTTT. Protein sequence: CASRPGERVGSGELFF.

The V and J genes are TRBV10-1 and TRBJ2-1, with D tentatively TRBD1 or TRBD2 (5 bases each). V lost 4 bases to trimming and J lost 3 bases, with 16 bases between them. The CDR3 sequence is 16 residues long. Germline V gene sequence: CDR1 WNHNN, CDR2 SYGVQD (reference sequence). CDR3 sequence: CASSGGRSANYNEQFF. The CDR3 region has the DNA TGCGCCAGCAGTGGGGGACGGTCCGCGAACTACAATGAGCAGTTCTTC.

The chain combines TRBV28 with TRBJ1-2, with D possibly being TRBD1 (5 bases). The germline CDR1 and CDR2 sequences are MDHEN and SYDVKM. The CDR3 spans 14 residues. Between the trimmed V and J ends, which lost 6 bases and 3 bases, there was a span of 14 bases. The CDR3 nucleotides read TGTGCCAGCAGGTTCGGGGGGTTAGACTATGGCTACACCTTC. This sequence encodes CASRFGGLDYGYTF.

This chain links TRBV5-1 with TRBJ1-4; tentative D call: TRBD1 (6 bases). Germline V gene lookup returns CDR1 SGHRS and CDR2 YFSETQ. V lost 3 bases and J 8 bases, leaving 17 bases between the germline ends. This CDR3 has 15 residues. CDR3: CASSSGATAYEKLFF. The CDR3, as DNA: TGCGCCAGCAGCTCAGGGGCCACAGCTTACGAAAAACTGTTTTTT.

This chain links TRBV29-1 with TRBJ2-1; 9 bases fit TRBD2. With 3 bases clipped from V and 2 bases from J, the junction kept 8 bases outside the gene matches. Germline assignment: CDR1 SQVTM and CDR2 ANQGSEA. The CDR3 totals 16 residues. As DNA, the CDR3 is TGCAGCGTTGACGCGACTAGCGGCGCTACCTACAATGAGCAGTTCTTC. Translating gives CSVDATSGATYNEQFF.

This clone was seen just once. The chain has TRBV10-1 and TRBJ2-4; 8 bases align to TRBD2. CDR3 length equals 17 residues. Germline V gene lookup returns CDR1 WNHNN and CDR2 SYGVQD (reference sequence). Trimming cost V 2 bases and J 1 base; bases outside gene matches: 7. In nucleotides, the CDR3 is TGCGCCAGCAGTGAGGGGGGGCGGACTAGCGCCAAAAACATTCAGTACTTC. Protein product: CASSEGGRTSAKNIQYF.

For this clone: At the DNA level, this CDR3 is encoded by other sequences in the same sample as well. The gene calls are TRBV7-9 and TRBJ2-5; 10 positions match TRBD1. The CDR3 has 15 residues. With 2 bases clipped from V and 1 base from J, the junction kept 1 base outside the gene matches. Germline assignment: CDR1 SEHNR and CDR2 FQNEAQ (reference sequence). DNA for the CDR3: TGTGCCAGCAGCTTACGGACAGGGGGCCAAGAGACCCAGTACTTC. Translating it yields CASSLRTGGQETQYF.

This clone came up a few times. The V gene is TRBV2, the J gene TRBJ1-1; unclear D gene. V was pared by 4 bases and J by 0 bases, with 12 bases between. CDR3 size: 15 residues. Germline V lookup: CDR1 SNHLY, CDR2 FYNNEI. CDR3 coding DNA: TGTGCCAGCAGTGTCAACAGCCCAATGAACACTGAAGCTTTCTTT. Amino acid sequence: CASSVNSPMNTEAFF.

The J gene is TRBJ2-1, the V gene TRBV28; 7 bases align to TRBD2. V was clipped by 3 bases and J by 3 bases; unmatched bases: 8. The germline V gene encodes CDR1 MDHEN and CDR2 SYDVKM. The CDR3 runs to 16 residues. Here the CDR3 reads CASSFIAGVNYNEQFF. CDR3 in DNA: TGTGCCAGCAGTTTTATCGCGGGAGTCAACTACAATGAGCAGTTCTTC. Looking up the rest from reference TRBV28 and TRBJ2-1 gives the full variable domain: DVKVTQSSRYLVKRTGEKVFLECVQDMDHENMFWYRQDPGLGLRLIYFSYDVKMKEKGDIPEGYSVSREKKERFSLILESASTNQTSMYLCASSFIAGVNYNEQFFGPGTRLTVL.

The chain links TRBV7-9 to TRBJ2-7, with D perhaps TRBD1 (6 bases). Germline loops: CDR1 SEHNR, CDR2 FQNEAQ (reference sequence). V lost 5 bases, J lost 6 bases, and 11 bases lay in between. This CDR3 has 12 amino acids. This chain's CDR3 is CASSRDISEQYF. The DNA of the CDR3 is TGTGCCAGCAGCCGGGACATATCCGAGCAGTACTTC.

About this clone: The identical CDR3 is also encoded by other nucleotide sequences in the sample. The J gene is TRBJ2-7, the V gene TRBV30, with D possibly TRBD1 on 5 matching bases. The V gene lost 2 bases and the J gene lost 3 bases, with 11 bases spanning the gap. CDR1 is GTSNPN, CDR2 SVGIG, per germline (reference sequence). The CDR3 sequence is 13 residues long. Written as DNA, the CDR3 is TGTGCCTGGAGTCTCGGGCAGGGCTACGAGCAGTACTTC. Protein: CAWSLGQGYEQYF.

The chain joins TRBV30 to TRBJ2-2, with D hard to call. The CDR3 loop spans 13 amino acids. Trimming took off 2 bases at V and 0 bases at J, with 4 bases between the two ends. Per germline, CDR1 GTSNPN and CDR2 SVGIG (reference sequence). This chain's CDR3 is CAWSWANTGELFF. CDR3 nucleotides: TGTGCCTGGAGTTGGGCGAACACCGGGGAGCTGTTTTTT.

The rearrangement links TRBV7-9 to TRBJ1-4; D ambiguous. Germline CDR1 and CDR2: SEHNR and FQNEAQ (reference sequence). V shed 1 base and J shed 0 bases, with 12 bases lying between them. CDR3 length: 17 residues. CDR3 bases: TGTGCCAGCAGCTTAGAAGGGTGGAGGCCAACTAATGAAAAACTGTTTTTT. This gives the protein CASSLEGWRPTNEKLFF.

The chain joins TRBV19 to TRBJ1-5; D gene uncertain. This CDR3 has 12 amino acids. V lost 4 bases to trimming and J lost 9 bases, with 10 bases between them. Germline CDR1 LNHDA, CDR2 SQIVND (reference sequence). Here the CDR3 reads CASSTVYRPQHF. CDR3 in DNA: TGTGCCAGTAGTACCGTCTACCGGCCCCAGCATTTT. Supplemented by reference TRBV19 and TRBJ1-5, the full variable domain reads DGGITQSPKYLFRKEGQNVTLSCEQNLNHDAMYWYRQDPGQGLRLIYYSQIVNDFQKGDIAEGYSVSREKKESFPLTVTSAQKNPTAFYLCASSTVYRPQHFGDGTRLSIL.

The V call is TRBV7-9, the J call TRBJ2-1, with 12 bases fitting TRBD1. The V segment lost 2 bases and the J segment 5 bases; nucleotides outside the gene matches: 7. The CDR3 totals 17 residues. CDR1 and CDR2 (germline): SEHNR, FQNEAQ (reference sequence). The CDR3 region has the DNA TGTGCCAGCAGCTTACTCGCCGGGACAGGGGGCCACAATGAGCAGTTCTTC. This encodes CASSLLAGTGGHNEQFF.

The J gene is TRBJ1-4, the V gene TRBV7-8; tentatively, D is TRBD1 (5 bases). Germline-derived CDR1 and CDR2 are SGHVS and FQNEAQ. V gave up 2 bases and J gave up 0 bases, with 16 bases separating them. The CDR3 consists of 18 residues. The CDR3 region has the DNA TGTGCCAGCAGCTTAACGTCAGGGTGGCCGACAACTAATGAAAAACTGTTTTTT. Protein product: CASSLTSGWPTTNEKLFF.

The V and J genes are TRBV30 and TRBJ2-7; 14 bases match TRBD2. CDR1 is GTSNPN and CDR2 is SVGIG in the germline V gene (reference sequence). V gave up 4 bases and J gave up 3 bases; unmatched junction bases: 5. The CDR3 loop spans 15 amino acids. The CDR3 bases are TGTGCCTGGAACCGCGGGACTAGCGGGAGCTACGAGCAGTACTTC. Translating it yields CAWNRGTSGSYEQYF.

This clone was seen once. CDR3 sequence: CASSPQGRVADTQYF. The CDR3 DNA is TGTGCCAGCAGCCCCCAGGGGAGGGTCGCAGATACGCAGTATTTT. The chain is built from TRBV7-2 and TRBJ2-3; the D gene is possibly TRBD2 (7 bases). CDR1 and CDR2 from the germline V gene are SGHTA and FQGNSA. The germline V and J ends were trimmed by 5 bases and 4 bases, with 16 bases remaining between them. The CDR3 covers 15 residues.

The CDR3 loop reads CASSESWKGGNEQFF. The CDR3 bases are TGTGCCAGCAGTGAATCCTGGAAGGGGGGCAATGAGCAGTTCTTC. The genes are TRBV25-1 and TRBJ2-1, with D perhaps assigned TRBD1 or TRBD2 (6 bases each). CDR1 and CDR2 (germline): MGHDK, SYGVNS. Trimming left V 1 base short and J 6 bases short, with 13 bases between. The CDR3 loop spans 15 amino acids.

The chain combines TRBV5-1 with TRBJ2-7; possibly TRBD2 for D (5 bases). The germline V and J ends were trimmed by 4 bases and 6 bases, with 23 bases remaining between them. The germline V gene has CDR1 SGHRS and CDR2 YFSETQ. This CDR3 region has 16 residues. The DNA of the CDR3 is TGCGCCAGCAGCCCCGTCCCCGGAGGAGCGACTTCCGAGCAGTACTTC. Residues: CASSPVPGGATSEQYF. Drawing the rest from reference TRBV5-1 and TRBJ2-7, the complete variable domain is KAGVTQTPRYLIKTRGQQVTLSCSPISGHRSVSWYQQTPGQGLQFLFEYFSETQRNKGNFPGRFSGRQFSNSRSEMNVSTLELGDSALYLCASSPVPGGATSEQYFGPGTRLTVT.